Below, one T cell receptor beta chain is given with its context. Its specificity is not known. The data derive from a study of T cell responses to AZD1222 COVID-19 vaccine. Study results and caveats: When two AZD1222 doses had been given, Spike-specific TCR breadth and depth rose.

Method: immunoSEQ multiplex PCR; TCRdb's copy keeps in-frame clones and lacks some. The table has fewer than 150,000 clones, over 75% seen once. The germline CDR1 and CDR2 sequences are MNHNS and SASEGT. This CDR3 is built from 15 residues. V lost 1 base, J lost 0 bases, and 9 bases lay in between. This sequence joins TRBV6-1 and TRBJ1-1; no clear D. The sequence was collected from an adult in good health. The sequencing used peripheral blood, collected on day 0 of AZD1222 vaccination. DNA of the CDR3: TGTGCCAGCAGTGAAGTGAGAGGGTTGAACACTGAAGCTTTCTTT. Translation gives CASSEVRGLNTEAFF.